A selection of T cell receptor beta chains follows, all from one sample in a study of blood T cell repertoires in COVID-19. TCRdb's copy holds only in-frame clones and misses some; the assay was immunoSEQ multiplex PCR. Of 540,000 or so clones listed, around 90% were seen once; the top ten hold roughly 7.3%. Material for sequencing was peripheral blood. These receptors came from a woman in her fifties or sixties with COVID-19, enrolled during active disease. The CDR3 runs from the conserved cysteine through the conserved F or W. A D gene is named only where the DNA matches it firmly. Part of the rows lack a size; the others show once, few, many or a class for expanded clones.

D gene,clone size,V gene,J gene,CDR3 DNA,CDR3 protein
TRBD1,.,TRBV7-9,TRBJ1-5,TGTGCCAGCAGCATACAGGGGGCTCCCTGGCATTTT,CASSIQGAPWHF
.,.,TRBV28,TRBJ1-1,TGTGCCTGCAGGGGCTCCGGGGGGGACACTGAAGCTTTCTTT,CACRGSGGDTEAFF
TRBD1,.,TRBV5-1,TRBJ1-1,TGCGCCAGCAGCCCGGCAGGGGGGAACACTGAAGCTTTCTTT,CASSPAGGNTEAFF
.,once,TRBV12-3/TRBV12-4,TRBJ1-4,TGTGCCAGCAGTTTAGGGGGCGAAAAACTGTTTTTT,CASSLGGEKLFF
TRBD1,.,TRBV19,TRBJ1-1,TGTGCCAGTAAGGGCAGGGGGAGCACTGAAGCTTTCTTT,CASKGRGSTEAFF
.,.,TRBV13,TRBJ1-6,TGTGCCAGCAGCTTAGGCCTCGGGGGGAATTCACCCCTCCACTTT,CASSLGLGGNSPLHF
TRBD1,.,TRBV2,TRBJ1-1,TGTGCCAGCGTATTACAGGGGGCGAACACTGAAGCTTTCTTT,CASVLQGANTEAFF
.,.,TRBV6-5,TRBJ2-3,TGTGCCAGCAGTCAGACTAGAACCACAGATACGCAGTATTTT,CASSQTRTTDTQYF
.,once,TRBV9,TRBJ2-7,TGTGCCAGCAGCGTAGCTTCCGGCTCCTACGAGCAGTACTTC,CASSVASGSYEQYF
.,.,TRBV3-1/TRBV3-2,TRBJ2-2,TGTGCCAGCAGCCAGGGTGCAGCAGGGGACATCCTTAACACCGGGGAGCTGTTTTTT,CASSQGAAGDILNTGELFF
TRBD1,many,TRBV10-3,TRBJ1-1,TGTGCCACCTATGGGACAGGAGGGACTGAAGCTTTCTTT,CATYGTGGTEAFF
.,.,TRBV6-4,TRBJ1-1,TGTGCCAGCAGCTTATTTTCGAACACTGAAGCTTTCTTT,CASSLFSNTEAFF
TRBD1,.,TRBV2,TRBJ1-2,TGTGCCAGCAGATTACAGGGGGCAGACTATGGCTACACCTTC,CASRLQGADYGYTF
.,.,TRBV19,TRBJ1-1,TGTGCCAGTAGTCCAGCCCCGAGGGCTCGGTGGACTGAAGCTTTCTTT,CASSPAPRARWTEAFF
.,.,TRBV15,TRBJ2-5,TGTGCCACCAGCAGAGATCACAGGGAAGAGACCCAGTACTTC,CATSRDHREETQYF